Listed here are 5 T cell receptor beta chains from one sample, sequenced in a study of blood T cell repertoires in COVID-19. Only in-frame clones appear in the TCRdb table, and some are missing; sequencing was by immunoSEQ multiplex PCR. The sample consists of 110,000 to 150,000 clones, 84% of them appearing once. Sequencing input: PBMCs or T cells enriched from blood (not recorded which). The receptor source for this set is a man aged 35-49 years with acute COVID-19.

This chain uses TRBV12-3 or TRBV12-4 with TRBJ2-5; tentative D call: TRBD1 (5 bases). Trimming took 7 bases from V and 2 from J, leaving 11 bases between them. This CDR3 has 13 residues. The CDR3 coding sequence is TGTGCCAGCAACCCTGGGGCTCAAGAGACCCAGTACTTC. Translation: CASNPGAQETQYF.

The rearrangement uses TRBV18 and TRBJ1-5, with D possibly matching TRBD1 (5 bases). Trimming pared 6 bases from V and 0 bases from J, leaving 12 bases between. Germline CDR1 reads KGHSH; CDR2 reads LQKENI. This CDR3 comprises 15 residues. CDR3: CASSRQGDSNQPQHF. CDR3 nucleotide sequence: TGTGCCAGCTCCCGTCAGGGTGATAGCAATCAGCCCCAGCATTTT.

This clone was found a few times. This chain links TRBV28 with TRBJ2-7; D ambiguous. The CDR3 length is 15 residues. The germline V gene has CDR1 MDHEN and CDR2 SYDVKM. Trimming removed 1 base at V and 0 bases at J, with 10 bases between. The DNA for the CDR3 is TGTGCCAGCAGTTTATTTTACAGCCTCTCCTACGAGCAGTACTTC. Translating it yields CASSLFYSLSYEQYF.

The chain uses TRBV11-3 and TRBJ2-1; TRBD2 aligns across 9 bases. Looked up from germline, CDR1 is SGHNT and CDR2 is YENEEA. Germline trimming cut 5 bases from V and 4 bases from J; bases unmatched to any gene: 6. This CDR3 spans 15 amino acids. CDR3 sequence: CASSAGLAGYNEQFF. The CDR3 bases are TGTGCCAGCAGCGCCGGGCTAGCGGGGTACAATGAGCAGTTCTTC. The full variable domain, in which reference TRBV11-3 and TRBJ2-1 provide the parts outside the CDR3, is EAGVVQSPRYKIIEKKQPVAFWCNPISGHNTLYWYLQNLGQGPELLIRYENEEAVDDSQLPKDRFSAERLKGVDSTLKIQPAELGDSAVYLCASSAGLAGYNEQFFGPGTRLTVL.

This chain connects TRBV13 to TRBJ1-1, with TRBD1 as a possible D gene (6 bases). The CDR3 has 15 residues. Trimming removed 1 base at V and 3 bases at J, with 12 bases between. Germline assignment: CDR1 PRHDT and CDR2 FYEKMQ (reference sequence). The CDR3 protein is CASSLAGRGDTEAFF. CDR3 DNA sequence: TGTGCCAGCAGCTTAGCCGGGAGGGGGGACACTGAAGCTTTCTTT. Looking up the rest from reference TRBV13 and TRBJ1-1 gives the full variable domain: AAGVIQSPRHLIKEKRETATLKCYPIPRHDTVYWYQQGPGQDPQFLISFYEKMQSDKGSIPDRFSAQQFSDYHSELNMSSLELGDSALYFCASSLAGRGDTEAFFGQGTRLTVV.